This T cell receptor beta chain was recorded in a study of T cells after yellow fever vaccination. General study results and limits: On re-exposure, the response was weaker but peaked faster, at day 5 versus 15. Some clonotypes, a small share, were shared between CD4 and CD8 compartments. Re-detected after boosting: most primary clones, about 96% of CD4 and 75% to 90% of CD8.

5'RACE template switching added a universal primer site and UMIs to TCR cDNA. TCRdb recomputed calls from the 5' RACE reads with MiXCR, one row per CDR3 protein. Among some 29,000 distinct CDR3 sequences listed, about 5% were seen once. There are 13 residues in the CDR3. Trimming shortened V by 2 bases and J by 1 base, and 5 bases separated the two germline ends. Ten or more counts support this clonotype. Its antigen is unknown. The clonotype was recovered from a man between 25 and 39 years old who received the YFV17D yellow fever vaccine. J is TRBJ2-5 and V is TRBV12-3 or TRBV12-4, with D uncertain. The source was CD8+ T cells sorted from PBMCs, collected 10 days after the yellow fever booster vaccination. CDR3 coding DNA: TGTGCCAGCAGTTTACGCGGCCAAGAGACCCAGTACTTC. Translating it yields CASSLRGQETQYF.